One sample yielded the 23 T cell receptor beta chains listed below, sequenced in a study of T cell changes during pregnancy in multiple sclerosis. Some clones are missing from TCRdb's copy, which holds only in-frame ones; the method was immunoSEQ multiplex PCR. The profile shows 37,000 or so clones, 88% of them singletons. The sequenced sample was CD4+ T cells from peripheral blood mononuclear cells, obtained before pregnancy. These receptors all stem from a female donor with multiple sclerosis, enrolled in a pregnancy study.

V usage is TRBV28 and J usage is TRBJ2-1; 10 positions match TRBD2. Trimming cost V 1 base and J 0 bases; bases outside gene matches: 0. The CDR3 has 16 amino acids. From germline, CDR1 is MDHEN and CDR2 SYDVKM. CDR3 protein: CASSLLAGGSYNEQFF. The DNA of the CDR3 is TGTGCCAGCAGTTTATTAGCGGGAGGCTCCTACAATGAGCAGTTCTTC.

This chain uses TRBV18 with TRBJ1-4; 7 nucleotides agree with TRBD1. The CDR3 is 17 amino acids. With 5 bases clipped from V and 4 bases from J, the junction kept 13 bases outside the gene matches. The germline CDR1 and CDR2 sequences are KGHSH and LQKENI. The CDR3 here is CASSNDAGQTNNEKLFF. The CDR3 DNA follows: TGTGCCAGCTCAAACGACGCGGGACAGACAAATAATGAAAAACTGTTTTTT.

This sequence joins TRBV7-9 and TRBJ2-6; TRBD1 is a possible D gene (6 bases). Trimming took off 4 bases at V and 1 base at J, with 11 bases between the two ends. Germline CDR1 reads SEHNR; CDR2 reads FQNEAQ (reference sequence). CDR3 length equals 16 residues. The CDR3 nucleotides are TGTGCCAGCAGCTCCAGGGGTTGGTCTGGGGCCAACGTCCTGACTTTC. It specifies CASSSRGWSGANVLTF.

The chain combines TRBV5-1 with TRBJ2-7; 7 positions agree with TRBD2. The germline V gene has CDR1 SGHRS and CDR2 YFSETQ. Unmatched junction bases numbered 4, after V lost 2 bases and J lost 5 bases. The CDR3 sequence is 13 residues long. The CDR3 here is CASSFGGSDEQYF. The CDR3 coding sequence is TGCGCCAGCAGCTTTGGCGGGAGCGACGAGCAGTACTTC.

This chain links TRBV7-3 with TRBJ2-1, with 9 bases aligning to TRBD2. The CDR3 is 16 amino acids. V was clipped by 5 bases and J by 3 bases; unmatched bases: 8. Germline lookup yields CDR1 SGHTA and CDR2 FQGTGA. The CDR3 DNA is TGTGCCAGCAGCCCATCACTAGCGGGCAGCTACAATGAGCAGTTCTTC. This codes for CASSPSLAGSYNEQFF. The entire variable domain, with the rest obtained from reference TRBV7-3 and TRBJ2-1, is as follows: GAGVSQTPSNKVTEKGKYVELRCDPISGHTALYWYRQSLGQGPEFLIYFQGTGAADDSGLPNDRFFAVRPEGSVSTLKIQRTERGDSAVYLCASSPSLAGSYNEQFFGPGTRLTVL.

The CDR3 reads CASSLGQSSSTDTQYF. Written as DNA, the CDR3 is TGTGCCAGCAGCTTGGGACAGTCGTCTAGCACAGATACGCAGTATTTT. The chain has TRBV7-2 and TRBJ2-3, with 7 bases matching TRBD1. V was pared by 3 bases and J by 0 bases, with 6 bases of the junction left unmatched. CDR3 length equals 16 residues. Looked up from germline, CDR1 is SGHTA and CDR2 is FQGNSA.

The CDR3 loop reads CSVVVLSDTQYF. CDR3 sequence (DNA): TGCAGCGTTGTAGTACTGTCAGATACGCAGTATTTT. The rearrangement uses TRBV29-1 and TRBJ2-3; D not resolved. Trimming left V 4 bases short and J 4 bases short, with 9 bases between. Germline loops: CDR1 SQVTM, CDR2 ANQGSEA. This CDR3 comprises 12 residues.

The chain uses TRBV2 and TRBJ1-1; D ambiguous. Germline V CDR1 and CDR2: SNHLY, FYNNEI. Trimming cost V 4 bases and J 6 bases, with 6 bases left between them. The CDR3 spans 11 residues. DNA of the CDR3: TGTGCCAGCAGTGTTATTGCTGAAGCTTTCTTT. Encoded protein: CASSVIAEAFF.

This clone was recorded a few times. The V gene is TRBV28, the J gene TRBJ1-4, with D hard to call. V shed 5 bases and J shed 5 bases, with 9 bases lying between them. This CDR3 contains 13 residues. Germline CDR1 MDHEN, CDR2 SYDVKM. The DNA of the CDR3 is TGTGCCAGCAGTCTTGGGCCGAATGAAAAACTGTTTTTT. Residues: CASSLGPNEKLFF.

CDR3: CASSSNPSGRAYEQFF. The CDR3 nucleotides read TGCGCCAGCAGCTCCAATCCTAGCGGAAGGGCGTATGAGCAGTTCTTC. V and J are TRBV5-1 and TRBJ2-1, with TRBD2 identical over 7 bases. V dropped 3 bases and J dropped 8; count of bases not matched to a gene: 14. This CDR3 comprises 16 residues. Germline-derived CDR1 and CDR2 are SGHRS and YFSETQ.

This chain connects TRBV6-5 to TRBJ2-1, with TRBD2 matching 12 bases. CDR1 is MNHEY and CDR2 is SVGAGI in the germline V gene. After removal of 5 bases from V and 6 bases from J, the junction contained 5 bases not matched to a gene. CDR3 length: 15 amino acids. CDR3 loop: CASSATSGRTNEQFF. CDR3 in DNA: TGTGCCAGCAGTGCGACTAGCGGGAGAACCAATGAGCAGTTCTTC.

This chain connects TRBV29-1 to TRBJ2-1; TRBD2 aligns across 11 bases. From germline, CDR1 is SQVTM and CDR2 ANQGSEA. J gave up 7 bases and V 3 bases, and 11 bases lay outside the gene matches. The CDR3 extends over 16 amino acids. The CDR3 nucleotides read TGCAGCGTTGAGGGGCTAACTAGCGGGAGCGGTAATGAGCAGTTCTTC. As protein: CSVEGLTSGSGNEQFF.

The rearrangement links TRBV11-2 to TRBJ2-1; 12 bases are shared with TRBD1. Germline lookup yields CDR1 SGHAT and CDR2 FQNNGV. V trimming: 7 bases; J trimming: 12 bases; junction bases outside the gene matches: 13. There are 15 residues in the CDR3. The CDR3 region is CASTGAGQGAVRQFF. The DNA of the CDR3 is TGTGCCAGCACAGGTGCGGGACAGGGGGCGGTTCGGCAGTTCTTC.

The J gene is TRBJ2-3, the V gene TRBV9, with unresolved D. Trimming stripped 4 bases from V and 3 bases from J, with 6 bases between. Germline V gene data show CDR1 as SGDLS and CDR2 as YYNGEE. This CDR3 contains 12 residues. CDR3 nucleotides: TGTGCCAGCAGCCCTCGGACAGATACGCAGTATTTT. Translating it yields CASSPRTDTQYF.

The CDR3 nucleotides read TGTGCCACCCTCGGGGGGGGCAAGGTTGAAGCTTTCTTT. It specifies CATLGGGKVEAFF. This rearrangement joins TRBV10-3 to TRBJ1-1; D possibly corresponds to TRBD1 (6 bases). This CDR3 region has 13 residues. V gave up 10 bases and J gave up 7 bases, with 19 bases separating them. Germline loops: CDR1 ENHRY, CDR2 SYGVKD.

The chain uses TRBV6-1 and TRBJ2-3; 11 bases line up with TRBD2. Germline values: CDR1 MNHNS, CDR2 SASEGT. The trim removed 4 bases at V and 5 bases at J, leaving 2 bases unmatched. The length of the CDR3 is 14 residues. Here the CDR3 DNA reads TGTGCCAGCAGTGCAGGACTAGCGGGAGATACGCAGTATTTT. This encodes CASSAGLAGDTQYF.

CDR3 sequence: CASSRSYVLGNTGELFF. For the CDR3, the DNA is TGTGCCAGCTCTCGGTCATATGTTCTCGGTAACACCGGGGAGCTGTTTTTT. This sequence joins TRBV18 and TRBJ2-2; D ambiguous. The V end was cut by 6 bases, the J end by 2 bases, with 19 bases between. This CDR3 is built from 17 residues. Looked up from germline, CDR1 is KGHSH and CDR2 is LQKENI.

The rearrangement links TRBV5-4 to TRBJ1-2; unclear D gene. The V end lost 0 bases, the J end lost 6 bases, and 12 bases lay between the germline ends. From germline, CDR1 is SGHNT and CDR2 YYREEE (reference sequence). The CDR3 covers 14 residues. For the CDR3, the DNA is TGTGCCAGCAGCTTGGCCGGAGCGAAGGATGGCTACACCTTC. Amino acids: CASSLAGAKDGYTF.

The chain links TRBV27 to TRBJ2-5, with D unresolved. V gave up 4 bases and J gave up 1 base, with 10 bases separating them. There are 14 residues in the CDR3. Germline assignment: CDR1 MNHEY and CDR2 SMNVEV (reference sequence). CDR3 amino acids: CASSSMSLQETQYF. CDR3 DNA: TGTGCCAGCAGTTCGATGAGCCTCCAAGAGACCCAGTACTTC.

The V call is TRBV7-9, the J call TRBJ2-2; 10 nucleotides agree with TRBD1. There are 14 residues in the CDR3. Trimming at V came to 5 bases and at J to 4 bases, leaving 1 base not matched to a gene. Germline V CDR1 and CDR2: SEHNR, FQNEAQ (reference sequence). The CDR3: CASSRDRGTGELFF. The DNA for the CDR3 is TGTGCCAGCAGCCGGGACAGGGGCACCGGGGAGCTGTTTTTT.

The CDR3 spells CASSSTSGAKNIQYF. The CDR3 bases are TGTGCCAGCTCATCGACTAGCGGAGCCAAAAACATTCAGTACTTC. The rearrangement links TRBV18 to TRBJ2-4; 9 bases fit TRBD2. After removal of 5 bases from V and 0 bases from J, the junction contained 2 bases not matched to a gene. This CDR3 comprises 15 residues. CDR1 is KGHSH, CDR2 LQKENI, per germline.

The genes are TRBV11-3 and TRBJ2-3, with TRBD1 as a possible D gene (5 bases). Between the trimmed V and J ends, which lost 0 bases and 5 bases, there was a span of 6 bases. Germline V gives CDR1 SGHNT, CDR2 YENEEA. There are 13 residues in the CDR3. The DNA of the CDR3 is TGTGCCAGCAGCTTAGATCAGGGAGATACGCAGTATTTT. Its translation: CASSLDQGDTQYF.

The chain recombines TRBV5-1 with TRBJ2-1; a possible D gene is TRBD2 (6 bases). CDR1 and CDR2 from the germline V gene are SGHRS and YFSETQ. V gave up 4 bases and J gave up 6 bases, with 11 bases separating them. The CDR3 totals 13 residues. The CDR3 loop reads CASSGGIRNEQFF. The CDR3 DNA reads TGCGCCAGCAGCGGAGGGATCCGCAATGAGCAGTTCTTC.